The sequence of this T cell receptor beta chain was determined in a study of blood T cell repertoires in COVID-19 (TCRdb year 2020). Context from the whole study: Samples covering the acute and convalescent phases of COVID-19 were provided by collaborators in the United States, Italy and Spain. Where available, HLA class I and class II types were taken from metadata supplied by the sample provider and were not determined by assay-based typing. Deeply sampled blood TCRbeta repertoires from subjects exposed to, actively infected with, or recovered from COVID-19 were included in the dataset. A de-identified subject ID, COVID-19 status, age in years and sex were almost always included in the sample metadata. A freely available public database, intended as a resource for researchers studying the immune response to SARS-CoV-2, is where the repertoires were released. The samples were drawn from the first 160 participants of the ongoing ImmuneRACE study and from roughly 1,300 subjects provided by 6 global collaborators. The material from the prospective study consisted of cDNA or gDNA derived from T cells, B-cell-depleted T cells, or PBMCs.

At the junction V is shortened by 7 bases and J by 11 bases; bases outside the gene matches: 10. Taken from the germline V gene (reference sequence), the CDR1 and CDR2 loops are LNHDA and SQIVND. The CDR3 runs 12 residues from the cysteine to the phenylalanine. Only the CDR3 part of the read is kept: 36 bases, read in frame from the first base. One collaborating source in Seattle enrolled patients while the patients were actively infected and followed the patients over time throughout the course of disease. Collaborating institutions collected whole blood in K2EDTA tubes following their own protocols. For TCRbeta analysis, collaborators shipped samples as frozen whole blood, isolated PBMCs, or DNA extracted from either of those sample types. About this clone itself: What this receptor recognizes is not known. Nothing much larger sits one base from this clone, and base qualities are not available.

TCRbeta CDR3 regions were amplified from genomic DNA by means of the immunoSEQ Assay, a bias-controlled multiplex PCR. The paper's data handling went like this. Within the assay, amplification of reference gene primers was used to estimate how many nucleated cells each sample contained. To quantify the absolute abundance of each unique TCRbeta CDR3 rearrangement, sequence reads were collapsed and filtered. For each sample, productive Simpson clonality was calculated by taking the square root of Simpson's diversity index across productive rearrangements. TCRdb obtained this table from immuneACCESS and retained in-frame rearrangements with V and J assigned. These tables miss some clones; where compared with another copy, unresolved V genes account for less than half of the shortfall, and the remainder is unexplained. The V and J calls and clone size are taken from that table; D and trimming were inferred from the DNA. The sample has 350,000 to 500,000 clones on record, approximately 90% of them singletons. Together, the top ten hold 0.7% to 1% of the sample.

Here is what the overall study found, with its caveats: The amount of clinical and demographic metadata varied by source and participant and was provided uncurated.

Sequenced input: peripheral blood. The origin of this receptor is a man between 18 and 35 years old with COVID-19, enrolled during active disease. Recombination joined TRBV19 with TRBJ1-1; 7 bases in the middle match TRBD1. The CDR3 region: CASNGPTGAAFF. The nucleotides are TGTGCCAGTAACGGACCTACAGGGGCGGCTTTCTTT.